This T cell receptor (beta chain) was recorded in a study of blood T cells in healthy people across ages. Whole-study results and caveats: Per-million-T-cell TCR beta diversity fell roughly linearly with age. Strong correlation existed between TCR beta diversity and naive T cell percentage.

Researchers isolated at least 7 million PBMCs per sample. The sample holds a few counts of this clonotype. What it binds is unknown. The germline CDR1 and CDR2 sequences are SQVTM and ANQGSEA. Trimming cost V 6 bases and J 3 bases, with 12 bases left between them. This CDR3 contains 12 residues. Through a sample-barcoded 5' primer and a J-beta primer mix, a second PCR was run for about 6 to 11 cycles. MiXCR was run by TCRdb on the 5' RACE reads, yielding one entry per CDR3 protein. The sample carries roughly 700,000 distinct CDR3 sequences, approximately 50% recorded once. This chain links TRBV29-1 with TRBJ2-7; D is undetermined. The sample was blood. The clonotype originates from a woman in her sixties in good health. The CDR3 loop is CSVRRTGYEQYF. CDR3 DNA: TGCAGCGTCCGTCGGACCGGCTACGAGCAGTACTTC.